This T cell receptor beta chain was identified during a study of cytomegalovirus exposure and HLA in healthy donors. Findings and caveats of the study: Earlier results showed most TCR beta V segments being productive about 87% or about 30% of the time. As was reported, the classifier diagnosed cytomegalovirus status with high specificity and sensitivity. Rarity marked most TCR sequences, yet some public TCRs occurred in many donors. Altogether, some 170 TCR beta chains were recorded as cytomegalovirus-associated.

The study ran its PCR with 60 Vbeta and 13 Jbeta primers. Assay: immunoSEQ multiplex PCR; the TCRdb copy retains only in-frame clones and omits some. The sample comprises 150,000 to 200,000 clones, roughly 80% of which are singletons, and about 2.9% rests with the top ten. The CDR3 is 14 residues long. Trimming removed 2 bases from V and 3 bases from J, with 11 bases in between. The germline CDR1 and CDR2 sequences are SGHTA and FQGNSA. With respect to this clone: Its specificity is unknown.

The sequence was collected from a female donor in good health and CMV-seronegative. What was sequenced was PBMCs. The rearrangement links TRBV7-2 to TRBJ2-7; D may be TRBD1 (5 bases). This CDR3 is CASSLRQGHYEQYF. CDR3 bases: TGTGCCAGCAGCTTAAGGCAGGGCCACTACGAGCAGTACTTC.